This TCR beta chain was identified during a study of blood T cells in healthy people across ages. Whole-study findings and limits: Significant beta diversity loss was already apparent by age roughly 43, declining roughly linearly. More naive CD4+ cells and higher diversity marked long-lived donors relative to aged donors.

As to this clonotype: Antigen: not known. A junction end diverges from the germline sequence, so it may reflect a read error.

CDR1 SGHTA and CDR2 FQGTGA come from the germline V gene. This CDR3 comprises 13 residues. PCR was performed a second time for 7 to 11 cycles using a sample-barcoded 5' primer and a J-beta primer mix. MiXCR, run by TCRdb on the 5' RACE reads, gives a single entry per CDR3 protein. The sample records some 1,800,000 distinct CDR3 sequences, 35% to 50% being singletons. The sample providers were healthy Caucasian people from Russia, aged about 6 to 95. The chain carries TRBV7-3 and TRBJ1-1; 8 bases fit TRBD1. This receptor was obtained from a human donor in good health. Material for sequencing was blood. The CDR3 sequence is CTSSSRGPTEAFF. For the CDR3, the DNA is TGTACCAGCAGCTCCAGGGGGCCAACTGAAGCTTTCTTT. The full variable domain, completed using reference TRBV7-3 and TRBJ1-1, is GAGVSQTPSNKVTEKGKYVELRCDPISGHTALYWYRQSLGQGPEFLIYFQGTGAADDSGLPNDRFFAVRPEGSVSTLKIQRTERGDSAVYLCTSSSRGPTEAFFGQGTRLTVV.